This T cell receptor (beta chain) came from a study of blood T cell repertoires in COVID-19. Study context: Specimens from acute and convalescent COVID-19 originated in the United States, Italy and Spain.

CDR1 LGHNA and CDR2 YSLEER come from the germline V gene. This CDR3 is built from 16 residues. The V gene end was trimmed by 4 bases and the J gene end by 2 bases; junction bases not matched to a gene: 8. Original methodology: It was from reference gene primer amplification that nucleated cell counts were estimated. This table comes from immunoSEQ multiplex PCR, and its TCRdb copy is limited to in-frame clones, with some not included. That table gives V, J and clone size, and the DNA gave D and trimming. Found here are about 74,000 clones, roughly nine tenths of them singletons; the top ten hold over 8%.

The sequenced sample was peripheral blood. The J gene is TRBJ2-4, the V gene TRBV4-3, with 7 bases fitting TRBD1. The sequence was collected from a human donor in a cohort sampled during active COVID-19. The CDR3 sequence is CASSLSRQGSKNIQYF. CDR3 coding DNA: TGCGCCAGCAGCCTAAGCCGACAGGGATCCAAAAACATTCAGTACTTC.